This T cell receptor (beta chain) was obtained from a study of CD8+ T cells in alopecia areata. On this clone: No antigen is known for it.

In germline, CDR1 is SGHDT, CDR2 YYEEEE. The trim removed 0 bases at V and 6 bases at J, leaving 7 bases unmatched. The CDR3 is 16 residues long. Extracted RNA was reverse transcribed, and the resulting cDNA served as sequencing template. Method: immunoSEQ multiplex PCR; TCRdb's copy keeps in-frame clones and lacks some. The sample has around 250,000 clones, approximately 61% seen once. Study results and limitations: Possibly as an HLA-related effect, TCR sharing across patients appeared less clear than in mice. Across lesional scalp, and particularly alopecia totalis/universalis, clonality surpassed that of normal scalp.

V gene TRBV5-6 combines with J gene TRBJ2-1; 9 nucleotides match TRBD2. The TCR was taken from a human donor with alopecia areata. This sample comprised CD4+ T cells sorted from blood, obtained at week 0. CDR3 residues: CASSLASAGGINEQFF. For the CDR3, the DNA is TGTGCCAGCAGCTTGGCAAGTGCGGGGGGGATCAATGAGCAGTTCTTC. Variable domain in full (rest from reference TRBV5-6 and TRBJ2-1): DAGVTQSPTHLIKTRGQQVTLRCSPKSGHDTVSWYQQALGQGPQFIFQYYEEEERQRGNFPDRFSGHQFPNYSSELNVNALLLGDSALYLCASSLASAGGINEQFFGPGTRLTVL.